This TCR beta chain comes out of a study of cytomegalovirus exposure and HLA in healthy donors. The PCR made use of 60 Vbeta and 13 Jbeta primers. Repertoires were generated with immunoSEQ multiplex PCR, while TCRdb's copy carries only in-frame clones and drops some. The sample contains tens of thousands of clones, around 72% of which appear only once. CDR3 length: 15 residues. Trimming removed 4 bases from V and 7 bases from J, with 20 bases in between. Germline V CDR1 and CDR2: SEHNR, FQNEAQ (reference sequence). This receptor was taken from a male donor in good health and CMV-seropositive. The source material was PBMCs. J is TRBJ2-7 and V is TRBV7-9; tentatively, D is TRBD2 (6 bases). For the CDR3, the DNA is TGTGCCAGCAGCTGGGGAAGCGGCGGGGCTAGGGAGCAGTACTTC. Its protein product is CASSWGSGGAREQYF.